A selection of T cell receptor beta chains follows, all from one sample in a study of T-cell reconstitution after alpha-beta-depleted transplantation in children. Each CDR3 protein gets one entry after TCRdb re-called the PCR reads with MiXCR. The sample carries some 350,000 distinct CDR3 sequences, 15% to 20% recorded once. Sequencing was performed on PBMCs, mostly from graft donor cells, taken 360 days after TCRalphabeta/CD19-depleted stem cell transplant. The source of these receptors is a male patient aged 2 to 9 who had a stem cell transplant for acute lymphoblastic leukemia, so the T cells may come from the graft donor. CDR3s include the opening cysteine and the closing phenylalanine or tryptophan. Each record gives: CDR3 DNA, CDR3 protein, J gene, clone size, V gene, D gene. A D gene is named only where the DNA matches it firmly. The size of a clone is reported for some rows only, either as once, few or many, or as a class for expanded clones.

CDR3 DNA: TGTGCCTGGAGCGGCGGGAAGAGCACAGATACGCAGTATTTT
CDR3 protein: CAWSGGKSTDTQYF
J gene: TRBJ2-3
clone size: NA
V gene: TRBV30
D gene: NA

CDR3 DNA: TGTGCCAGCAGCCCCTACGGACAGGGAAATTCACCCCTCCACTTT
CDR3 protein: CASSPYGQGNSPLHF
J gene: TRBJ1-6
clone size: few
V gene: TRBV3-1
D gene: TRBD1

CDR3 DNA: TGCGCCAGCAGCCAAGATGTCACTAGTACAGAGACCCAGTACTTC
CDR3 protein: CASSQDVTSTETQYF
J gene: TRBJ2-5
clone size: NA
V gene: TRBV4-3
D gene: NA

CDR3 DNA: TGTGCCAGCCGGGGGTGGGATACGCAGTATTTT
CDR3 protein: CASRGWDTQYF
J gene: TRBJ2-3
clone size: few
V gene: TRBV7-2
D gene: NA

CDR3 DNA: TGCAGTGCTAGGAAGGCGGGGCCCACAGATACGCAGTATTTT
CDR3 protein: CSARKAGPTDTQYF
J gene: TRBJ2-3
clone size: few
V gene: TRBV20-1
D gene: NA

CDR3 DNA: TGTGCCAGCAGCTTACTAGCGGGAGTTGGCCCTCAAGAGACCCAGTACTTC
CDR3 protein: CASSLLAGVGPQETQYF
J gene: TRBJ2-5
clone size: NA
V gene: TRBV7-3
D gene: TRBD2

CDR3 DNA: TGTGCCAGCAGCCCGCCGACAGGCCTCTACGAGCAGTACTTC
CDR3 protein: CASSPPTGLYEQYF
J gene: TRBJ2-7
clone size: few
V gene: TRBV7-9
D gene: NA

CDR3 DNA: TGTGCCATCACTGAGCGGGAGGGCCGCAATGAGCAGTTCTTC
CDR3 protein: CAITEREGRNEQFF
J gene: TRBJ2-1
clone size: NA
V gene: TRBV10-3
D gene: TRBD2

CDR3 DNA: TGTGCCAGCAGTTCGTTAGCGGGAGAATATACCTACGAGCAGTACTTC
CDR3 protein: CASSSLAGEYTYEQYF
J gene: TRBJ2-7
clone size: few
V gene: TRBV6-2/TRBV6-3
D gene: TRBD2

CDR3 DNA: TGCAGTGCTAGACGGGGTTACGAGCAGTACTTC
CDR3 protein: CSARRGYEQYF
J gene: TRBJ2-7
clone size: NA
V gene: TRBV20-1
D gene: NA

CDR3 DNA: TGCAGCTTCAGACAGGGTCCCAATCAGCCCCAGCATTTT
CDR3 protein: CSFRQGPNQPQHF
J gene: TRBJ1-5
clone size: NA
V gene: TRBV29-1
D gene: TRBD1

CDR3 DNA: TGTGCCAGCCAAGAGGGAGGGCCGAACAATGAGCAGTTCTTC
CDR3 protein: CASQEGGPNNEQFF
J gene: TRBJ2-1
clone size: many
V gene: TRBV6-1
D gene: TRBD2

CDR3 DNA: TGCAGTGCTAGAGATATTGAACTAGCGAGTTACAATGAGCAGTTCTTC
CDR3 protein: CSARDIELASYNEQFF
J gene: TRBJ2-1
clone size: NA
V gene: TRBV20-1
D gene: TRBD2

CDR3 DNA: TGCAGCGTTGAAACAGGGAGAAAACTGTTTTTT
CDR3 protein: CSVETGRKLFF
J gene: TRBJ1-4
clone size: NA
V gene: TRBV29-1
D gene: NA

CDR3 DNA: TGTGCCAGCTCACGCTCCGGGACGGTGAACGGGGAGCTGTTTTTT
CDR3 protein: CASSRSGTVNGELFF
J gene: TRBJ2-2
clone size: few
V gene: TRBV18
D gene: NA

CDR3 DNA: TGTGCCAGCAGCTCCCTCCCCCTAGCGGGAGACACAGATACGCAGTATTTT
CDR3 protein: CASSSLPLAGDTDTQYF
J gene: TRBJ2-3
clone size: NA
V gene: TRBV12-3/TRBV12-4
D gene: TRBD2

CDR3 DNA: TGTGCCAGCAACCTAGCGGGAACAGAGACCCAGTACTTC
CDR3 protein: CASNLAGTETQYF
J gene: TRBJ2-5
clone size: few
V gene: TRBV12-3/TRBV12-4
D gene: TRBD2

CDR3 DNA: TGTGCCAGCAGTTCTTATACCGGGGAGCTGTTTTTT
CDR3 protein: CASSSYTGELFF
J gene: TRBJ2-2
clone size: many
V gene: TRBV12-3/TRBV12-4
D gene: NA

CDR3 DNA: TGTGCCAGCAGCTCTAGCGGGAGCCCCACAGATACGCAGTATTTT
CDR3 protein: CASSSSGSPTDTQYF
J gene: TRBJ2-3
clone size: NA
V gene: TRBV7-2
D gene: TRBD2

CDR3 DNA: TGTGCCAGCAGCTCCCGGGGTGTGACCCAGTACTTC
CDR3 protein: CASSSRGVTQYF
J gene: TRBJ2-5
clone size: NA
V gene: TRBV7-9
D gene: NA

CDR3 DNA: TGTGCCAGCAGCTACGCGGGGTTTGGGGAGCTGTTTTTT
CDR3 protein: CASSYAGFGELFF
J gene: TRBJ2-2
clone size: few
V gene: TRBV11-3
D gene: NA

CDR3 DNA: TGCAGCGTTGAGGAGCAGTTCTTC
CDR3 protein: CSVEEQFF
J gene: TRBJ2-1
clone size: NA
V gene: TRBV29-1
D gene: NA

CDR3 DNA: TGCGCCAGCAGCCAAGGAGTTTTGGGGACCCAAGAGACCCAGTACTTC
CDR3 protein: CASSQGVLGTQETQYF
J gene: TRBJ2-5
clone size: NA
V gene: TRBV4-1
D gene: NA

CDR3 DNA: TGTGCCAGCAGTTTACTAGCGGCCCAGAGTACCAAAAACATTCAGTACTTC
CDR3 protein: CASSLLAAQSTKNIQYF
J gene: TRBJ2-4
clone size: NA
V gene: TRBV28
D gene: TRBD2

CDR3 DNA: TGTGCCAGCAGTCCCATTTTAGCGGGAGATACGCCTTGGGGCTACAATGAGCAGTTCTTC
CDR3 protein: CASSPILAGDTPWGYNEQFF
J gene: TRBJ2-1
clone size: few
V gene: TRBV28
D gene: TRBD2

CDR3 DNA: TGTGCCAGCAGCCAAGATGCGACAGGGGGCACTGAAGCTTTCTTT
CDR3 protein: CASSQDATGGTEAFF
J gene: TRBJ1-1
clone size: many
V gene: TRBV3-1
D gene: TRBD1